This TCR beta chain came from a study of blood T cell repertoires in COVID-19. TCRdb keeps only in-frame clones here, not all; method: immunoSEQ multiplex PCR. The data contain a few hundred thousand clones, about 90% of them singletons. From germline, CDR1 is LNHNV and CDR2 YYDKDF (reference sequence). The length of the CDR3 is 15 residues. V dropped 5 bases and J dropped 6 bases, with 17 bases sitting between them. The receptor was derived from a man aged 18 to 35 with active or convalescent COVID-19. The chain uses TRBV15 and TRBJ2-1; perhaps TRBD2 as D (6 bases). Material: peripheral blood. CDR3 DNA: TGTGCCACCAGCCTCACTAGCCGACGCGGCAATGAGCAGTTCTTC. Amino acids: CATSLTSRRGNEQFF.